The sequence of this TCR beta chain was determined in a study of PD-1 blockade in classical Hodgkin lymphoma. Study in general: Patients had nivolumab dosed at 3 mg/kg, delivered intravenously every 2 weeks. Overall study results and limits: CD4+ but not CD8+ TCR diversity rose significantly by C4D1. Similar baseline diversity was found in complete responders and newly diagnosed patients. According to reports, newly diagnosed patients had lower baseline TCR diversity than healthy donors, and relapsed/refractory patients had lower baseline TCR diversity still.

Every one of the patients relapsed after autologous stem cell transplantation (brentuximab vedotin exposure was variable). The data were produced by immunoSEQ multiplex PCR, yet TCRdb's version contains in-frame clones alone and is incomplete. The sample holds about 84,000 clones, roughly 89% seen once. This clone was recorded once. Its antigen remains unknown. V trimming: 5 bases; J trimming: 3 bases; junction bases outside the gene matches: 12. The CDR3 extends over 17 amino acids. Germline lookup yields CDR1 SNHLY and CDR2 FYNNEI. Sequenced here: peripheral blood mononuclear cells (PBMCs), sampled at baseline. The TCR sequence derives from a human donor with classical Hodgkin lymphoma. The chain recombines TRBV2 with TRBJ1-5; 8 bases fit TRBD1. The CDR3 here is CASSHHIDRGDNQPQHF. The DNA of the CDR3 is TGTGCCAGCAGTCACCACATCGACAGGGGAGACAATCAGCCCCAGCATTTT.